This TCR beta chain is drawn from a study of T cells after yellow fever vaccination. Study as a whole: Fractions containing few cells were prepared with SMART-Seq v4 Ultra Low Input.

One entry per CDR3 protein, called by TCRdb with MiXCR from the 5' RACE reads. The sample lists about 340,000 distinct CDR3 sequences, about 4% occurring once. The CDR3 length is 15 residues. V gave up 5 bases and J gave up 9 bases, with 20 bases separating them. CDR1 and CDR2 (germline): SGHDN, FVKESK. This clonotype occurred many times. This sequence originates from a man aged 18 to 29 who received the YFV17D yellow fever vaccine. This sequence joins TRBV14 and TRBJ2-1; a possible D gene is TRBD1 (6 bases). Material: PBMCs, obtained 5 days after the yellow fever booster vaccination. The CDR3 reads CASSSPYRERAEQFF. CDR3 nucleotides: TGTGCCAGCAGCTCACCCTACAGGGAAAGAGCTGAGCAGTTCTTC. Based on the CDR3 plus reference TRBV14 and TRBJ2-1, the full variable domain is EAGVTQFPSHSVIEKGQTVTLRCDPISGHDNLYWYRRVMGKEIKFLLHFVKESKQDESGMPNNRFLAERTGGTYSTLKVQPAELEDSGVYFCASSSPYRERAEQFFGPGTRLTVL.